Listed here are 19 T cell receptor beta chains from one sample, sequenced in a study of CD8+CD57+ T cells in acquired aplastic anemia (dated by TCRdb to the late 2010s). Sequencing was carried out with an Illumina HiSeq 2000. Profiling of TCR beta VDJ combinations and CDR3 sequences used genomic DNA as the template. TCRdb trimmed the raw reads at Q25, called clones with MiXCR and kept productive beta chains. For every CDR3 protein sequence, its rows merge into one entry that carries the most common genes and DNA. The sample has around 50,000 distinct CDR3 sequences on record, roughly three fifths of them singletons. The top ten clonotypes cover less than 20% of the sample. The patients picked for sequencing were ones in whom flow cytometry had shown an expansion of CD8+CD57+ cells. Input material: sorted CD4+, CD8+, or CD8+CD57+ T cells (not recorded which) from PBMCs. These receptors were taken from a human donor with aplastic anemia.

This clonotype has ten or more counts. CDR3 protein: CASSDRVDTEAFF. The CDR3 region has the DNA TGTGCCAGCAGTGACAGGGTGGACACTGAAGCTTTCTTT. The chain employs TRBV7-9 and TRBJ1-1; 7 bases match TRBD1. Germline CDR1 SEHNR, CDR2 FQNEAQ (reference sequence). The J segment lost 3 bases and the V segment lost 6 bases, leaving 4 bases of the junction unmatched. The CDR3 extends over 13 amino acids. Combining the CDR3 with reference TRBV7-9 and TRBJ1-1 gives the whole variable domain DTGVSQNPRHKITKRGQNVTFRCDPISEHNRLYWYRQTLGQGPEFLTYFQNEAQLEKSRLLSDRFSAERPKGSFSTLEIQRTEQGDSAMYLCASSDRVDTEAFFGQGTRLTVV.

This clonotype was observed a few times. One junction end disagrees with the germline gene, perhaps due to a read error. The V call is TRBV24-1, the J call TRBJ1-5; maybe TRBD1 (5 bases). The CDR3 is 13 amino acids. Germline V lookup: CDR1 KGHDR, CDR2 SFDVKD. The CDR3 is CAASDGAYRPQHF. The CDR3 DNA follows: TGTGCCGCCAGTGACGGGGCATATCGGCCCCAGCATTTT.

This clonotype has a count of ten or more. This could be a read error, since a much larger clone is one nucleotide away. The V gene is TRBV7-8, the J gene TRBJ1-6, with D unclear. Per germline, CDR1 SGHVS and CDR2 FQNEAQ. The CDR3 is 13 amino acids. CDR3 coding DNA: TGTGCCAGCCTCGGCTCCTATAATTCACCCCCCCACTTT. Translating gives CASLGSYNSPPHF.

The chain uses TRBV20-1 and TRBJ2-1, with TRBD1 matching over 7 bases. Per the germline V gene, CDR1 is DFQATT and CDR2 is SNEGSKA (reference sequence). CDR3 length: 11 residues. In nucleotides, the CDR3 is TGCAGCGTGGACAGGAGCAATGAGCAGTTCTTC. It translates to CSVDRSNEQFF.

This sequence joins TRBV13 and TRBJ2-6, with 7 positions matching TRBD1. Germline CDR1 is PRHDT and CDR2 is FYEKMQ (reference sequence). The CDR3 totals 20 residues. The V and J ends lost 5 bases and 1 base, in that order; junction bases with no gene match: 17. As DNA, the CDR3 is TGTGCCAGCAGCGTTAGGACAGGCGACTCAGCATCATCTGGGGCCAACGTCCTGACTTTC. This codes for CASSVRTGDSASSGANVLTF.

The sample holds one count of this clonotype. The gene calls are TRBV10-1 and TRBJ2-7; no definite D call. The germline V gene encodes CDR1 WNHNN and CDR2 SYGVQD (reference sequence). The CDR3 sequence is 10 residues long. The V end lost 5 bases, the J end lost 7 bases, and 6 bases lay between the germline ends. CDR3 nucleotides: TGCGCCAGCAGTAGAAGAGAGCAGTACTTC. This codes for CASSRREQYF.

CDR3 nucleotides: TGCGCCAGCAGTGAGTCGACAGGGATTCAGCCCCAGCATTTT. Amino acids: CASSESTGIQPQHF. The chain is built from TRBV10-2 and TRBJ1-5, with 7 bases that match TRBD1. The germline V gene has CDR1 WSHSY and CDR2 SAAADI. CDR3 length: 14 residues. With V trimmed by 0 bases and J by 6 bases, 2 bases remained unmatched.

V is TRBV12-3 or TRBV12-4 and J is TRBJ1-2; weak D call: TRBD1 (5 bases). Trimming removed 6 bases at V and 8 bases at J, with 16 bases between. The CDR3 length is 13 residues. The CDR3 loop is CASSPRGVRGYTF. Here the CDR3 DNA reads TGTGCCAGCAGCCCTAGGGGAGTTCGAGGCTACACCTTC.

This clonotype came up a few times. V and J are TRBV29-1 and TRBJ1-5; the D gene is possibly TRBD1 (5 bases). Germline V gene sequence: CDR1 SQVTM, CDR2 ANQGSEA. V lost 5 bases, J lost 6 bases, and 14 bases lay in between. The CDR3 runs 13 residues. The CDR3 region is CSVMQGAGQPQHF. The CDR3 nucleotides read TGCAGCGTTATGCAGGGAGCAGGTCAGCCCCAGCATTTT.

There are many counts of this clonotype. The chain carries TRBV20-1 and TRBJ2-1; weak D call: TRBD2 (6 bases). The V gene lost 6 bases and the J gene lost 8 bases, with 17 bases spanning the gap. Per germline, CDR1 DFQATT and CDR2 SNEGSKA (reference sequence). The CDR3 extends over 13 amino acids. CDR3 in amino acids: CSADGEDRDEQFF. The CDR3 DNA reads as TGCAGTGCAGACGGGGAGGATAGGGATGAGCAGTTCTTC.

The chain's CDR3 is CATSDRYNEQFF. CDR3 in DNA: TGTGCCACCAGTGATAGGTACAATGAGCAGTTCTTC. The chain links TRBV24-1 to TRBJ2-1; no firm D call. V lost 3 bases and J 4 bases, leaving 3 bases between the germline ends. This CDR3 comprises 12 residues. Germline CDR1 and CDR2: KGHDR and SFDVKD.

The rearrangement joins TRBV6-2 or TRBV6-3 to TRBJ2-5; D remains ambiguous. CDR3 length equals 12 residues. Germline-derived CDR1 and CDR2 are MNHEY and SVGEGT. The V and J ends lost 0 bases and 5 bases respectively, with 4 bases between them. The CDR3 protein is CASSYSSETQYF. CDR3 in DNA: TGTGCCAGCAGTTACTCGTCGGAGACCCAGTACTTC.

The genes are TRBV29-1 and TRBJ1-2; possible D gene TRBD1, 5 bases. Trimming took 6 bases from V and 7 from J, leaving 12 bases between them. CDR1 and CDR2 from the germline V gene are SQVTM and ANQGSEA. This CDR3 spans 11 amino acids. CDR3 nucleotides: TGCAGCGTGGCGGAGGGGCTTGGCTACACCTTC. Translating gives CSVAEGLGYTF.

The rearrangement links TRBV10-3 to TRBJ1-2; D gene uncertain. The germline gives CDR1 ENHRY, CDR2 SYGVKD. Trimming took off 6 bases at V and 4 bases at J, with 9 bases between the two ends. This CDR3 region has 12 residues. The CDR3 protein is CAIRNSVYGYTF. The CDR3 region has the DNA TGTGCCATCAGGAACAGCGTCTATGGCTACACCTTC.

The rearrangement links TRBV3-1 to TRBJ2-5; the D gene is possibly TRBD2 (5 bases). The CDR3 length is 15 residues. V lost 3 bases, J lost 2 bases, and 13 bases lay in between. Per the germline V gene, CDR1 is LGHDT and CDR2 is YNNKEL (reference sequence). CDR3 residues: CASSQTSGSQETQYF. DNA of the CDR3: TGTGCCAGCAGCCAGACCAGCGGCTCGCAAGAGACCCAGTACTTC.

The chain links TRBV24-1 to TRBJ2-7, with D possibly TRBD2 on 6 matching bases. CDR3 size: 17 residues. Germline V gene data show CDR1 as KGHDR and CDR2 as SFDVKD. Trimming took off 4 bases at V and 3 bases at J, with 21 bases between the two ends. The CDR3: CATSEAGTRSFVYEQYF. The CDR3 DNA reads TGTGCCACCAGTGAGGCCGGGACTCGTTCCTTTGTCTACGAGCAGTACTTC.

The chain combines TRBV24-1 with TRBJ2-7; 8 bases match TRBD2. The CDR3 contains 16 residues. The germline V gene encodes CDR1 KGHDR and CDR2 SFDVKD. As DNA, the CDR3 is TGTGCCACCAGTGGTTTGAGAAGCGGGAGCTCCTACGAGCAGTACGTC. This encodes CATSGLRSGSSYEQYV.

The rearrangement joins TRBV7-8 to TRBJ2-7, with 8 bases aligning to TRBD2. The trim removed 8 bases at V and 5 bases at J, leaving 2 bases unmatched. The CDR3 loop spans 11 amino acids. Germline V CDR1 and CDR2: SGHVS, FQNEAQ. The CDR3 spells CASLGGDEQYF. Written as DNA, the CDR3 is TGTGCCAGCCTCGGGGGGGACGAGCAGTACTTC. Full variable domain (remainder filled in from reference TRBV7-8 and TRBJ2-7): GAGVSQSPRYKVAKRGQDVALRCDPISGHVSLFWYQQALGQGPEFLTYFQNEAQLDKSGLPSDRFFAERPEGSVSTLKIQRTQQEDSAVYLCASLGGDEQYFGPGTRLTVT.

The rearrangement joins TRBV5-8 to TRBJ2-7; D is perhaps TRBD1 or TRBD2 (5 bases each). Trimming stripped 0 bases from V and 6 bases from J, with 16 bases between. The germline gives CDR1 SGHTS, CDR2 YDEGEE. The CDR3 runs 15 residues. The CDR3 bases are TGTGCCAGCAGCTTGGGCTGGGACGGAGACTGCGAGCAGTACTTC. This sequence encodes CASSLGWDGDCEQYF. Combining the CDR3 with reference TRBV5-8 and TRBJ2-7 gives the whole variable domain EAGVTQSPTHLIKTRGQQATLRCSPISGHTSVYWYQQALGLGLQFLLWYDEGEERNRGNFPPRFSGRQFPNYSSELNVNALELEDSALYLCASSLGWDGDCEQYFGPGTRLTVT.